These T cell receptor beta chains were read from a single sample in a study of blood T cell repertoires in COVID-19. This table comes from immunoSEQ multiplex PCR, and its TCRdb copy is limited to in-frame clones, with some not included. The sample has around 250,000 clones, about 89% seen once. Sequencing was performed on PBMCs or T cells enriched from blood (not recorded which). The source is a woman aged 25 to 45 who had recovered from COVID-19. Each CDR3 is given with its conserved first and last residue. D genes are given only for firm matches. Clone size appears in some rows only: once, few, many, or a class for an expanded clone.

d_gene	abundance	v_gene	j_gene	CDR3nt	CDR3aa
TRBD1	NA	TRBV5-5	TRBJ2-3	TGTGCCAGCAGCGATGCAGGACAGGGCGCGCAGTATTTT	CASSDAGQGAQYF
TRBD2	NA	TRBV10-3	TRBJ2-1	TGTGCCATCAGTGACTCGGGGGGGCGAGCGAGCTCCTACAATGAGCAGTTCTTC	CAISDSGGRASSYNEQFF
TRBD1	once	TRBV3-1/TRBV3-2	TRBJ1-4	TGTGCCAGCCGGGACAGGCCAAATGAAAAACTGTTTTTT	CASRDRPNEKLFF
TRBD1	NA	TRBV13	TRBJ2-7	TGTGCCAGCAGCCGCGGACAGGGGCTAAACTACGAGCAGTACTTC	CASSRGQGLNYEQYF
TRBD1	NA	TRBV5-4	TRBJ2-7	TGTGCCAGCAGCTTACCGGGACAGGGGAAGTTAGACGAGCAGTACTTC	CASSLPGQGKLDEQYF
TRBD2	NA	TRBV4-3	TRBJ2-1	TGCGCCAGCAGCCGGGGGCCGCTAGCGGGAGACAATGAGCAGTTCTTC	CASSRGPLAGDNEQFF
TRBD1	NA	TRBV7-9	TRBJ1-4	TGTGCCAGCAGCTTCGGGACAGCTAATGAAAAACTGTTTTTT	CASSFGTANEKLFF
TRBD1	NA	TRBV7-9	TRBJ2-7	TGTGCCAGCACCCAACAGGGGGCTTACGAGCAGTACTTC	CASTQQGAYEQYF
NA	NA	TRBV7-3	TRBJ2-2	TGTGCCAGCAGCCCCAAGGGGGACATGAGCCCCCCCGGGGAGCTGTTTTTT	CASSPKGDMSPPGELFF
NA	NA	TRBV9	TRBJ1-2	TGTGCCAGAAACGATAGGCGGGCGCAAGGCTACACCTTC	CARNDRRAQGYTF
TRBD2	NA	TRBV28	TRBJ2-1	TGTGCCAGCAGCATAGCGGGTCGGATCAATGAGCAGTTCTTC	CASSIAGRINEQFF
TRBD1	NA	TRBV13	TRBJ1-2	TGTGCCAGCAGCTCGGGACAGGGATTTAAAGGAGGCACCTTC	CASSSGQGFKGGTF
TRBD1	NA	TRBV18	TRBJ2-7	TGTGCCAGCTCAGGGACAGCCTACGAGCAGTACTTC	CASSGTAYEQYF
NA	NA	TRBV28	TRBJ2-5	TGTGCCAGCAGTTTTACGGGAACGGCGGAGACCCAGTACTTC	CASSFTGTAETQYF
NA	NA	TRBV19	TRBJ1-2	TGTGCCAGTAGTATAGCGTCAGGGAGGAATGGCTACACCTTC	CASSIASGRNGYTF
NA	NA	TRBV7-2	TRBJ2-2	TGTGCCAGCAGCCCCCTGGGGAGCACCGGGGAGCTGTTTTTT	CASSPLGSTGELFF
TRBD1	NA	TRBV19	TRBJ1-6	TGTGCCAGTAGTACCACTGGGGACAGTAATTCACCCCTCCACTTT	CASSTTGDSNSPLHF
NA	NA	TRBV7-2	TRBJ1-5	TGTGCCAGCAGCTTAGTTTCTGGGGCGGATCAGCCCCAGCATTTT	CASSLVSGADQPQHF
TRBD2	NA	TRBV9	TRBJ2-7	TGTGCCAGCAGCGCAAGGGCGGGAGCATCCCACGAGCAGTACTTC	CASSARAGASHEQYF
NA	few	TRBV19	TRBJ2-7	TGTGCCAGTAGTCGCGGGAAACACGAACCCCACGAGCAGTACTTC	CASSRGKHEPHEQYF
NA	NA	TRBV6-5	TRBJ1-2	TGTGCCAGCAGTTACGGAGCACTGAGGGGCTACACCTTC	CASSYGALRGYTF
TRBD1	NA	TRBV24-1	TRBJ1-5	TGTGCCACCAGTGAAGGGGGACAGAATTATCAGCCCCAGCATTTT	CATSEGGQNYQPQHF
NA	once	TRBV28	TRBJ2-5	TGTGCCAGCAGTTTCAGGGTAACGGAGACCCAGTACTTC	CASSFRVTETQYF
TRBD2	NA	TRBV28	TRBJ2-1	TGTGCCAGCGCTGGACTAGCGGGATTATACGAGCAGTTCTTC	CASAGLAGLYEQFF
TRBD1	NA	TRBV9	TRBJ1-5	TGTGCCAGCAGCCCTGGACAGGGAGGCTATCAGCCCCAGCATTTT	CASSPGQGGYQPQHF
NA	NA	TRBV4-1	TRBJ2-7	TGCGCCAGCAGCCAAGTTCCTGCGTCGGGATACGAGCAGTACTTC	CASSQVPASGYEQYF